The T cell receptor beta chain under discussion was sequenced for a study of CD8 T cell repertoires and HIV-1 epitope variants. On the study more broadly: Each of Twenty-five Gag and Nef epitope peptides stimulated a separate culture. Tested: three Gag epitope families, Nef HW9 and YT9. Cultures ran about ten days, with IL-2, IL-7 and IL-15 added on days 3 and 7. Enriched T cells were co-cultured with equal numbers of autologous T cell-negative antigen-presenting cells.

This CDR3 has 16 residues. CDR1 SGHAT and CDR2 FQNNGV come from the germline V gene. V was pared by 0 bases and J by 3 bases, with 4 bases of the junction left unmatched. Of note for this clone: Antigen: not known.

Produced via immunoSEQ multiplex PCR; TCRdb's table is partial and in-frame only. This table has roughly 4,700 clones, 66% appearing once. The sequence was obtained from a male donor with HIV. The source material was cultured CD8+ T cells derived from PBMCs. The V and J genes are TRBV11-2 and TRBJ2-2, with 7 bases identical to TRBD1. CDR3 in DNA: TGTGCCAGCAGCTTAGAAGTACAGGGGTACACCGGGGAGCTGTTTTTT. Protein sequence: CASSLEVQGYTGELFF.